The sequence of this T cell receptor beta chain was determined in a study of blood T cell repertoires in COVID-19. The CDR3 has 13 residues. The V end lost 5 bases, the J end lost 8 bases, and 15 bases lay between the germline ends. Germline V lookup: CDR1 SGHTA, CDR2 FQGNSA. TCRdb's copy holds only in-frame clones and misses some; the assay was immunoSEQ multiplex PCR. Counted here are 200,000 to 300,000 clones, around 84% occurring once; the ten biggest clones make up around 2.4%. This clonotype was obtained from a man aged 40-50 years who had recovered from COVID-19. What was sequenced was peripheral blood. This chain joins TRBV7-2 and TRBJ1-2; D not certain. As DNA, the CDR3 is TGTGCCAGCAGCGCTGGGGATTCGGGGGGCTACACCTTC. The encoded protein is CASSAGDSGGYTF.